The 26 T cell receptor beta chains presented below share a single source sample, sequenced in a study of PD-1 blockade in classical Hodgkin lymphoma. Clones were sequenced by immunoSEQ multiplex PCR, and TCRdb holds only the in-frame ones, with some missing. This table has roughly 20,000 clones, over 60% appearing once. Time point here: cycle 4 day 1 (C4D1), after six to seven weeks of nivolumab. Relapses following autologous stem cell transplantation were seen in all patients, with brentuximab vedotin exposure varying. The sample was peripheral blood mononuclear cells (PBMCs), taken before the fourth cycle of nivolumab. Receptors were obtained from a human donor with classical Hodgkin lymphoma.

This sequence joins TRBV6-6 and TRBJ1-2; maybe TRBD1 (6 bases). The V end lost 5 bases, the J end lost 2 bases, and 12 bases lay between the germline ends. Germline V gene sequence: CDR1 MNHNY, CDR2 SVGAGI (reference sequence). This CDR3 region has 14 residues. DNA for the CDR3: TGTGCCAGCAGTACGGGGGGGGCCAACTATGGCTACACCTTC. Residues: CASSTGGANYGYTF.

As to this clone: The same CDR3 also results from other DNA sequences found in this sample. The rearrangement joins TRBV19 to TRBJ1-5; D uncertain. The CDR3 covers 15 residues. The germline V gene encodes CDR1 LNHDA and CDR2 SQIVND (reference sequence). Trimming took 1 base from V and 5 from J, leaving 12 bases between them. This CDR3 is CASSIVRAGDQPQHF. In DNA form, the CDR3 reads TGTGCCAGTAGTATAGTTAGAGCTGGGGATCAGCCCCAGCATTTT.

On this clone itself: An end of the junction does not agree with germline; a read error may underlie this. The rearrangement uses TRBV7-9 and TRBJ1-5; D unclear. CDR1 SEHNR and CDR2 FQNEAQ come from the germline V gene (reference sequence). The CDR3 length is 16 residues. The CDR3 here is CASSSALSTSNQPQHF. The CDR3, as DNA: TGTGCCAGCAGCTCCGCCCTGAGTACTAGCAATCAACCCCAGCATTTT.

The chain employs TRBV18 and TRBJ2-7; D unclear. The CDR3 runs to 14 residues. Per the germline V gene, CDR1 is KGHSH and CDR2 is LQKENI. The ends were cut back, 3 bases at V and 7 bases at J, with 16 bases in the middle. The CDR3 nucleotides are TGTGCCAGCTCACCGGATCTAGACCTAAGGGAGCAGTACTTC. Translation gives CASSPDLDLREQYF. The complete variable domain, with remaining parts taken from reference TRBV18 and TRBJ2-7, reads NAGVMQNPRHLVRRRGQEARLRCSPMKGHSHVYWYRQLPEEGLKFMVYLQKENIIDESGMPKERFSAEFPKEGPSILRIQQVVRGDSAAYFCASSPDLDLREQYFGPGTRLTVT.

CDR3 bases: TGTGCCAGCAGCTTATTCTCCGGCCCTGGAAACACCATATATTTT. Its translation: CASSLFSGPGNTIYF. This rearrangement joins TRBV7-2 to TRBJ1-3, with unresolved D. V shed 2 bases and J shed 2 bases, with 10 bases lying between them. The germline V gene encodes CDR1 SGHTA and CDR2 FQGNSA. CDR3 length: 15 amino acids.

The chain is built from TRBV6-5 and TRBJ2-2; no reliable D call. Trimming took off 10 bases at V and 1 base at J, with 7 bases between the two ends. The CDR3 covers 12 residues. Germline CDR1 reads MNHEY; CDR2 reads SVGAGI. This chain's CDR3 is CATHMNTGELFF. In DNA form, the CDR3 reads TGTGCCACCCATATGAACACCGGGGAGCTGTTTTTT.

The chain couples TRBV6-6 to TRBJ1-2, with 11 bases aligning to TRBD1. The V gene's germline CDR1 is MNHNY and CDR2 SVGAGI (reference sequence). Trimming at V came to 0 bases and at J to 8 bases, leaving 2 bases not matched to a gene. There are 14 residues in the CDR3. The CDR3 loop reads CASSYSGTGGGYTF. CDR3 sequence (DNA): TGTGCCAGCAGTTACTCAGGGACAGGGGGAGGCTACACCTTC.

This clone was counted a few times. CDR3 amino acids: CASSFLPLASGHEQFF. DNA for the CDR3: TGTGCCAGCAGTTTCCTACCACTCGCGTCAGGGCATGAGCAGTTCTTC. The V gene is TRBV6-5, the J gene TRBJ2-1, with D perhaps TRBD1 (5 bases). Trimming cost V 4 bases and J 8 bases, with 21 bases left between them. Germline V gives CDR1 MNHEY, CDR2 SVGAGI. This CDR3 has 16 residues.

The genes are TRBV19 and TRBJ2-1; 8 bases fit TRBD2. Trimming at V came to 0 bases and at J to 7 bases, leaving 2 bases not matched to a gene. CDR1 and CDR2 (germline): LNHDA, SQIVND (reference sequence). This CDR3 contains 14 residues. CDR3 DNA sequence: TGTGCCAGTAGTATAGATCGGGAGGGGAATGAGCAGTTCTTC. Its protein product is CASSIDREGNEQFF.

In its sample, this clone was seen a few times. The chain is built from TRBV7-9 and TRBJ2-1; D remains unclear. Germline lookup yields CDR1 SEHNR and CDR2 FQNEAQ (reference sequence). The germline V and J ends were trimmed by 5 bases and 9 bases, with 8 bases remaining between them. This CDR3 is built from 11 residues. The CDR3 nucleotides read TGTGCCAGCAGCGACCTAGGTGAGCAGTTCTTC. This codes for CASSDLGEQFF.

The chain is built from TRBV5-4 and TRBJ2-5; the match to TRBD2 covers 14 bases. Germline lookup yields CDR1 SGHNT and CDR2 YYREEE (reference sequence). The CDR3 length is 16 residues. V lost 4 bases and J lost 7; bases outside the gene matches: 9. The CDR3 here is CASSLATSGRARTQYF. Written as DNA, the CDR3 is TGTGCCAGCAGCCTTGCGACTAGCGGGAGGGCCAGGACCCAGTACTTC.

This sequence joins TRBV27 and TRBJ2-3; possibly TRBD2 for D (6 bases). V dropped 6 bases and J dropped 3 bases, with 19 bases sitting between them. Germline V gene data show CDR1 as MNHEY and CDR2 as SMNVEV (reference sequence). The CDR3 sequence is 16 residues long. CDR3 nucleotides: TGTGCCAGCAGCCGCAGGGCGGGGTTGGGGACAGATACGCAGTATTTT. This encodes CASSRRAGLGTDTQYF.

V usage is TRBV7-9 and J usage is TRBJ2-7, with D tentatively TRBD1 (6 bases). V was clipped by 0 bases and J by 3 bases, with 15 bases between them. Germline V gene sequence: CDR1 SEHNR, CDR2 FQNEAQ (reference sequence). The CDR3 is made up of 16 amino acids. The CDR3 sequence: CASSLATGTSYYEQYF. As DNA, the CDR3 is TGTGCCAGCAGCTTAGCGACAGGAACATCCTACTACGAGCAGTACTTC. The full variable domain, with the rest looked up from reference TRBV7-9 and TRBJ2-7, is DTGVSQNPRHKITKRGQNVTFRCDPISEHNRLYWYRQTLGQGPEFLTYFQNEAQLEKSRLLSDRFSAERPKGSFSTLEIQRTEQGDSAMYLCASSLATGTSYYEQYFGPGTRLTVT.

The gene calls are TRBV6-1 and TRBJ1-1, with 9 bases matching TRBD1. The CDR3 covers 17 residues. Germline CDR1 is MNHNS and CDR2 is SASEGT. V was clipped by 3 bases and J by 4 bases; unmatched bases: 12. CDR3 region: CASSDSWVGTGITEAFF. CDR3 nucleotide sequence: TGTGCCAGCAGTGATTCATGGGTAGGGACAGGGATCACTGAAGCTTTCTTT.

The table lists this clone with a count of one. The chain couples TRBV4-1 to TRBJ1-3, with D uncertain. V was trimmed by 8 bases and J by 2 bases, leaving 16 bases between them. The CDR3 runs 15 residues. Germline V lookup: CDR1 MGHRA, CDR2 YSYEKL. CDR3 loop: CASASPLRTGNTIYF. Written as DNA, the CDR3 is TGCGCCAGCGCTTCCCCCCTCCGTACTGGAAACACCATATATTTT.

The chain is built from TRBV19 and TRBJ2-2, with D possibly matching TRBD2 (5 bases). Germline-derived CDR1 and CDR2 are LNHDA and SQIVND (reference sequence). V was clipped by 4 bases and J by 1 base, with 13 bases between them. The CDR3 spans 16 residues. The DNA for the CDR3 is TGTGCCAGTAGTACCCCGGGCGGGTGGAACACCGGGGAGCTGTTTTTT. It yields the protein CASSTPGGWNTGELFF.

This chain connects TRBV30 to TRBJ2-1; D ambiguous. The CDR3 loop spans 10 amino acids. The germline V gene encodes CDR1 GTSNPN and CDR2 SVGIG (reference sequence). Deletions cut 5 bases from V and 10 bases from J, with 9 bases between. The CDR3 nucleotides are TGTGCCTGGGGCCGAGGAGAGCAGTTCTTC. Amino acids: CAWGRGEQFF.

The chain joins TRBV2 to TRBJ2-3, with no clear D. V was cut by 9 bases and J by 2 bases, with 12 bases left in between. The germline V gene encodes CDR1 SNHLY and CDR2 FYNNEI. The CDR3 has 13 residues. CDR3 sequence: CARIDPSTDTQYF. The CDR3 nucleotides read TGTGCCAGGATTGACCCCTCCACAGATACGCAGTATTTT.

The rearrangement links TRBV21-1 to TRBJ2-3; TRBD1, the table's D call, was not compared with the DNA. TRBV21-1 is given as a pseudogene. This CDR3 has 17 residues. CDR3: CASSPQAPRAGTDTQYF. The CDR3, as DNA: TGTGCCAGCAGTCCACAGGCTCCTAGGGCTGGCACAGATACGCAGTATTTT.

The chain has TRBV7-2 and TRBJ1-4; weak D call: TRBD1 (5 bases). Germline V gives CDR1 SGHTA, CDR2 FQGNSA. V shed 4 bases and J shed 8 bases, with 20 bases lying between them. CDR3 length: 16 residues. DNA for the CDR3: TGTGCCAGCAGCTCACCCCCGGGACGGATGACCGAAAAACTGTTTTTT. Amino acids: CASSSPPGRMTEKLFF.

In DNA form, the CDR3 reads TGTGCCAGCAGCCATGGACAGGGGAGCACAGATACGCAGTATTTT. Translation: CASSHGQGSTDTQYF. The chain couples TRBV7-9 to TRBJ2-3; 9 nucleotides agree with TRBD1. Germline assignment: CDR1 SEHNR and CDR2 FQNEAQ (reference sequence). The CDR3 runs to 15 residues. After removal of 5 bases from V and 0 bases from J, the junction contained 3 bases not matched to a gene.

A few counts support this clone. The V and J genes are TRBV5-5 and TRBJ1-1; 7 bases are a match to TRBD1. Trimming removed 1 base from V and 7 bases from J; junction bases left unmatched: 7. The CDR3 extends over 14 amino acids. Germline lookup yields CDR1 SGHKS and CDR2 YYEKEE (reference sequence). The CDR3 spells CASSLRGQDNEAFF. The CDR3 DNA reads as TGTGCCAGCAGCTTGAGAGGACAGGATAATGAAGCTTTCTTT. Filled out from reference TRBV5-5 and TRBJ1-1, the complete variable domain reads DAGVTQSPTHLIKTRGQQVTLRCSPISGHKSVSWYQQVLGQGPQFIFQYYEKEERGRGNFPDRFSARQFPNYSSELNVNALLLGDSALYLCASSLRGQDNEAFFGQGTRLTVV.

This clone was detected only a few times. The V call is TRBV19, the J call TRBJ1-2; weak D call: TRBD1 (5 bases). The CDR3 contains 13 residues. Trimming removed 6 bases at V and 6 bases at J, with 14 bases between. CDR1 LNHDA and CDR2 SQIVND come from the germline V gene (reference sequence). The CDR3 is CASSSPRGDGYTF. In DNA form, the CDR3 reads TGTGCCAGTAGCTCCCCCCGGGGGGATGGCTACACCTTC.

The V gene is TRBV5-1, the J gene TRBJ1-1; D gene uncertain. The CDR3 loop spans 13 amino acids. CDR1 SGHRS and CDR2 YFSETQ come from the germline V gene. Trimming took 0 bases from V and 4 from J, leaving 7 bases between them. The CDR3 nucleotides are TGCGCCAGCAGCTTGGTTCAGAGCACTGAAGCTTTCTTT. The encoded protein is CASSLVQSTEAFF.

V gene TRBV28 combines with J gene TRBJ1-4; no clear D. The germline V gene has CDR1 MDHEN and CDR2 SYDVKM. Trimming shortened V by 2 bases and J by 8 bases, and 9 bases separated the two germline ends. CDR3 length: 13 residues. The CDR3 is CASSLPGWEKLFF. Written as DNA, the CDR3 is TGTGCCAGCAGTTTACCGGGTTGGGAAAAACTGTTTTTT.

The chain combines TRBV11-2 with TRBJ2-2; D is unresolved. CDR3 length equals 13 residues. Trimming took 5 bases from V and 6 from J, leaving 10 bases between them. Germline loops: CDR1 SGHAT, CDR2 FQNNGV. This CDR3 reads CASSPGLPGELFF. Written as DNA, the CDR3 is TGTGCCAGCAGCCCCGGCCTGCCCGGGGAGCTGTTTTTT.